This entry is about one T cell receptor delta chain. This clone came up a few times. What this receptor recognizes is not known. The sample holds no much larger clone one base away, and base qualities are not on file. This sample includes further DNA sequences coding for the same CDR3. Preparation of the library involved multiplex PCR. Sequencing was carried out with an Illumina MiSeq. Both TCR gamma (TRG) and TCR delta (TRD) chains were sequenced from each sorted gammadelta T cell sample. The authors' analysis ran thus. The repertoire analyses used clonotype tree plots, the accumulated frequency of the top 20 clonotypes, and diversity index (DI) and D75 metrics. With CATT, TCRdb called clones again from the public reads; duplicate DNA rows were later joined. TCRdb, rather than the study authors, made the V and J calls. The sample contains approximately 50,000 delta-chain clones, approximately 2% of them found a single time. Around 24% of the sample is in the top ten clones.

The sample originates from a study of γδ T cells in repeated Plasmodium falciparum infection listed by TCRdb under 2021. At the level of the whole study: Malian children exposed to intense seasonal malaria transmission were enrolled in the natural-infection arm and compared with Australian children matched for age and gender. Five malaria-naive U.S. adults underwent four controlled human malaria infections by bites from P. falciparum NF54-infected Anopheles stephensi mosquitoes over 644 days. Samples from controlled-infection subjects were taken at baseline, just before selected infections, and 21 days after each infection. Malian gammadelta TCR repertoires were analysed cross-sectionally in periods with no transmission and longitudinally across episodes of acute febrile malaria. The study examined how repeated Plasmodium falciparum infection shapes the human gammadelta T cell repertoire, using natural infection in Mali and controlled human malaria infection.

Results the study describes overall, beyond this receptor: Generalizability was limited because the Malian cohort came from a small rural village made up predominantly of one ethnic group. Analysis of inter-individual variability in gammadelta T cell responses was limited by the small size of the controlled-infection cohort.

The clonotype was recovered from a pool of human donors (malaria-infected and uninfected, not separated). The specimen was gamma-delta T cells from blood.

The nucleotide sequence is TGTGCTCTTGGGGGACGTCCTTCCTACCGGGGGATACCCCCATCGTACACCGATAAACTCATCTTT. The resulting protein is CALGGRPSYRGIPPSYTDKLIF. This sequence uses TRDV1 and TRDJ1; the D region may be TRDD2 or TRDD3, each matching 9 bases equally. No J segment appears in TCRdb, so it was assigned here by matching the sequence to germline. The CDR3 measures 22 amino acids from cysteine to phenylalanine. Of all the DNA, just the CDR3 is kept, 66 bases in frame from base 1. The germline V gene specifies TSWWSYY as CDR1 and QGS as CDR2. V and J are truncated by 4 bases and 0 bases respectively, leaving an intervening sequence of 33 bases.